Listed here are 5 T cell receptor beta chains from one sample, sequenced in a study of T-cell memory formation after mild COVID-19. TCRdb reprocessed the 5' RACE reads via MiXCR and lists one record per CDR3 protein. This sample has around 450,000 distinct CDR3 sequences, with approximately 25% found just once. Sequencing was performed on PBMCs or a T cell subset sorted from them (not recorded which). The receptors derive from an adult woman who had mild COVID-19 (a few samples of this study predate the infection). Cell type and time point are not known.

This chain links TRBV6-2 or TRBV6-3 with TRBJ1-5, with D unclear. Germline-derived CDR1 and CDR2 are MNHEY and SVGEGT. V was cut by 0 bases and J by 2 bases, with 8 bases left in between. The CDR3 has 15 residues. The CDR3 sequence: CASSYSGYGNQPQHF. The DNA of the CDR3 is TGTGCCAGCAGTTACTCAGGGTACGGCAATCAGCCCCAGCATTTT.

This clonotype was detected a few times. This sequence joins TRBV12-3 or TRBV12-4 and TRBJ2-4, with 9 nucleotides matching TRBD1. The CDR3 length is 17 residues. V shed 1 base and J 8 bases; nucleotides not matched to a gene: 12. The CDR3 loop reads CASSLDFDADRGDIQYF. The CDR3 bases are TGTGCCAGCAGTTTAGACTTCGATGCGGACAGGGGAGACATTCAGTACTTC.

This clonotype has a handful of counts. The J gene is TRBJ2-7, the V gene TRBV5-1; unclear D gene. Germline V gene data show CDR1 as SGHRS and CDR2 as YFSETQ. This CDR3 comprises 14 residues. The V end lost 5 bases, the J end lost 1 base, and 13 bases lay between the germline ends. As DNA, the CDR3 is TGCGCCAGCAGAGAAGGGCCCGGGTCCTACGAGCAGTACTTC. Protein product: CASREGPGSYEQYF.

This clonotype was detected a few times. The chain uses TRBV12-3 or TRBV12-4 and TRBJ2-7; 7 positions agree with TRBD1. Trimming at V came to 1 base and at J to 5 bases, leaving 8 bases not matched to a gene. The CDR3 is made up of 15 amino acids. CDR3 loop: CASSLGTGGGDEQYF. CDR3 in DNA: TGTGCCAGCAGTTTAGGGACAGGTGGTGGGGACGAGCAGTACTTC.

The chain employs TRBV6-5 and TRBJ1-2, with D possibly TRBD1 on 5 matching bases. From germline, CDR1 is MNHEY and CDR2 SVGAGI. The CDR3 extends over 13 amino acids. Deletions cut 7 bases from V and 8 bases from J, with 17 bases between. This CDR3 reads CASTMGRGRGYTF. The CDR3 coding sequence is TGTGCCAGCACTATGGGACGGGGCAGGGGCTACACCTTC.